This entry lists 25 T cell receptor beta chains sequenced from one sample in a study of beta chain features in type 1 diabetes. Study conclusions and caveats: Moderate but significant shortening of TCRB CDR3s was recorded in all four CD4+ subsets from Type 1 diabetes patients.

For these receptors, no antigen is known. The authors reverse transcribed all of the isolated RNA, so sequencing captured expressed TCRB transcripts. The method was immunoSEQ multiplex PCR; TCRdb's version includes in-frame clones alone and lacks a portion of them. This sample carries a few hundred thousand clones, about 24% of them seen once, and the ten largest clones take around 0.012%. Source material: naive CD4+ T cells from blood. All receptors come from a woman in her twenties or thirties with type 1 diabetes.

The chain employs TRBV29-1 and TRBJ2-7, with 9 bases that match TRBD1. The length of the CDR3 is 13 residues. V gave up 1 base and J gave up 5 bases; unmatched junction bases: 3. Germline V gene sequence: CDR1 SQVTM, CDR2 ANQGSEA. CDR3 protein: CSVEGDRADEQYF. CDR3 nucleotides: TGCAGCGTTGAAGGGGACAGGGCGGACGAGCAGTACTTC.

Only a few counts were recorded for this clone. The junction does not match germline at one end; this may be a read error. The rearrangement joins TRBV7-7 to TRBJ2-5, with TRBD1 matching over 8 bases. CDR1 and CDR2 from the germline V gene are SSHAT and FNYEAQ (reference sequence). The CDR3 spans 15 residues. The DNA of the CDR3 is TGTGCTAGCAGCTTAGGACCGACAGGGGAAGAGACCCAGTACTTC. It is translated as CASSLGPTGEETQYF.

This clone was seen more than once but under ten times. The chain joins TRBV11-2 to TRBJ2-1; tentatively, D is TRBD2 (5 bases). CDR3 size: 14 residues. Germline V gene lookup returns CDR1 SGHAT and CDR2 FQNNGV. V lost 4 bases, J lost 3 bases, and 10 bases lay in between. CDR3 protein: CASSSLSGYNEQFF. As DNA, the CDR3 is TGTGCCAGCAGCTCCTTGAGCGGCTACAATGAGCAGTTCTTC. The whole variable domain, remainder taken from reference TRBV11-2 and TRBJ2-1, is EAGVAQSPRYKIIEKRQSVAFWCNPISGHATLYWYQQILGQGPKLLIQFQNNGVVDDSQLPKDRFSAERLKGVDSTLKIQPAKLEDSAVYLCASSSLSGYNEQFFGPGTRLTVL.

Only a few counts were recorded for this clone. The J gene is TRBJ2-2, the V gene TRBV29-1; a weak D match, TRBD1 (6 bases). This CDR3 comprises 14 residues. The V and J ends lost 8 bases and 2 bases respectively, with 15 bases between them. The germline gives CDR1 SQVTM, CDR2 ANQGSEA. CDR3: CSTTGTQNTGELFF. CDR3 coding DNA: TGCAGCACCACCGGGACACAAAACACCGGGGAGCTGTTTTTT.

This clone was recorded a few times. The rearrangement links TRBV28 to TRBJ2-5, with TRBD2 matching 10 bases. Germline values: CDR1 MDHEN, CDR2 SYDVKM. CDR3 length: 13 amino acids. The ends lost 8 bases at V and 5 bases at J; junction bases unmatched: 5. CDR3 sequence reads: CASGTSVKETQYF. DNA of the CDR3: TGTGCCAGCGGGACTAGCGTAAAGGAGACCCAGTACTTC.

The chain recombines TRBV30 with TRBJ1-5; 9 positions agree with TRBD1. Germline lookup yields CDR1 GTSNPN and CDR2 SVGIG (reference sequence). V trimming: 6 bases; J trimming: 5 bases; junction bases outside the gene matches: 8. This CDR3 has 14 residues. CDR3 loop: CACSTGGDHQPQHF. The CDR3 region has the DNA TGTGCCTGCTCGACAGGGGGGGATCATCAGCCCCAGCATTTT.

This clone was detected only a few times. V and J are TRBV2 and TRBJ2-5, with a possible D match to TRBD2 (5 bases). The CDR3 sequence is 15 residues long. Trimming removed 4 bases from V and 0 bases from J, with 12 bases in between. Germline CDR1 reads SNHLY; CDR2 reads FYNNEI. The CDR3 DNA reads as TGTGCCAGCAGTGTAGAGGGCCCTGACCAAGAGACCCAGTACTTC. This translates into CASSVEGPDQETQYF.

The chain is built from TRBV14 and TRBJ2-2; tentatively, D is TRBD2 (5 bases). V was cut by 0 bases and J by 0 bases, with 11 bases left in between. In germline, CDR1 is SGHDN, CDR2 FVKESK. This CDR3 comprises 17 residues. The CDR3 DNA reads TGTGCCAGCAGCCAAGATCTCATCGGGGCGAACACCGGGGAGCTGTTTTTT. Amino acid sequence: CASSQDLIGANTGELFF. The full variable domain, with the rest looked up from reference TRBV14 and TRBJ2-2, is EAGVTQFPSHSVIEKGQTVTLRCDPISGHDNLYWYRRVMGKEIKFLLHFVKESKQDESGMPNNRFLAERTGGTYSTLKVQPAELEDSGVYFCASSQDLIGANTGELFFGEGSRLTVL.

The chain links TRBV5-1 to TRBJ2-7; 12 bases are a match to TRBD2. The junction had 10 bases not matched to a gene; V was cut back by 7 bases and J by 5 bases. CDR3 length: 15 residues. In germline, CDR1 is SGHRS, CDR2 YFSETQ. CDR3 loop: CASGHLAGGRDEQYF. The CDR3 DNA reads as TGCGCCAGCGGACATCTAGCGGGAGGGCGAGACGAGCAGTACTTC.

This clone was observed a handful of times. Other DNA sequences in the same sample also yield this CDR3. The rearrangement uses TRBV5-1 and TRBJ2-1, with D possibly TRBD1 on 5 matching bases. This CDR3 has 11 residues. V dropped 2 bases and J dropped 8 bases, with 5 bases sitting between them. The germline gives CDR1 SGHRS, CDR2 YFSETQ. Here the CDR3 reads CASSLQDEQFF. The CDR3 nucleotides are TGCGCCAGCAGCTTACAGGATGAGCAGTTCTTC.

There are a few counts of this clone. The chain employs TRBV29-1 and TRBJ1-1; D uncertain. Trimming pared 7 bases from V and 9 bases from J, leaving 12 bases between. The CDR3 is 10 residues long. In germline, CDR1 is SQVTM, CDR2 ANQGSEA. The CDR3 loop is CSGDRGQAFF. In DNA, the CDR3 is TGCAGCGGTGACCGGGGTCAAGCTTTCTTT.

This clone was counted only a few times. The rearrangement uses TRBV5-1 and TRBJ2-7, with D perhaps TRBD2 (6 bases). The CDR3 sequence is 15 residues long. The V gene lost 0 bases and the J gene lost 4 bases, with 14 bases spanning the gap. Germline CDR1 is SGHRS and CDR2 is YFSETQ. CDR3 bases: TGCGCCAGCAGCTTGGAAGGGACTGATGATTACGAGCAGTACTTC. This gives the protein CASSLEGTDDYEQYF.

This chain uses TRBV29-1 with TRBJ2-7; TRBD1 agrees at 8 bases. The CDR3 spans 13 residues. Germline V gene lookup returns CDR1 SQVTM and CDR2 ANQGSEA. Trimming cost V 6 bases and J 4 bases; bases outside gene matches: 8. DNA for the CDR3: TGCAGCGTCGTAGTCAGGGGGCCTTACGAGCAGTACTTC. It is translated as CSVVVRGPYEQYF.

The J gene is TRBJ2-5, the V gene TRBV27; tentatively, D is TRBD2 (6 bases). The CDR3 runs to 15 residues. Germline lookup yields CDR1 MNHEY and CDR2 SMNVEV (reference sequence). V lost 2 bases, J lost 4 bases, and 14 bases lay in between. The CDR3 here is CASSLIWRARETQYF. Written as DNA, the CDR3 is TGTGCCAGCAGTTTAATCTGGAGGGCTAGAGAGACCCAGTACTTC.

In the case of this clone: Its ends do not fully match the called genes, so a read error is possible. This CDR3 is CASSRTGGLFF. The CDR3 nucleotides read TGTGCCAGCAGTCGGACAGGGGGGCTGTTTTTT. V usage is TRBV28 and J usage is TRBJ2-2; 10 bases map to TRBD1. CDR1 and CDR2 (germline): MDHEN, SYDVKM. The CDR3 totals 11 residues.

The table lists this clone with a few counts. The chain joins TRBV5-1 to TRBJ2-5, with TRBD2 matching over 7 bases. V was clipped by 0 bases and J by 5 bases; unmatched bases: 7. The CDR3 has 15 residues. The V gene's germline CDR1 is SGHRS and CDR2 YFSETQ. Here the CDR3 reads CASSLAGGRSETQYF. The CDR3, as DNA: TGCGCCAGCAGCTTGGCGGGCGGGAGATCGGAGACCCAGTACTTC. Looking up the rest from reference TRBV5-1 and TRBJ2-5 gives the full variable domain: KAGVTQTPRYLIKTRGQQVTLSCSPISGHRSVSWYQQTPGQGLQFLFEYFSETQRNKGNFPGRFSGRQFSNSRSEMNVSTLELGDSALYLCASSLAGGRSETQYFGPGTRLLVL.

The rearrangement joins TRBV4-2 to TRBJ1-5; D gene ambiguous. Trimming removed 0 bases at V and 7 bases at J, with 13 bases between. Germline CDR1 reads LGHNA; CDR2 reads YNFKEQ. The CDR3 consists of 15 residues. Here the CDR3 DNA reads TGTGCCAGCAGCCAAGATGGGCGGGAATGGCAGCCCCAGCATTTT. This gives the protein CASSQDGREWQPQHF.

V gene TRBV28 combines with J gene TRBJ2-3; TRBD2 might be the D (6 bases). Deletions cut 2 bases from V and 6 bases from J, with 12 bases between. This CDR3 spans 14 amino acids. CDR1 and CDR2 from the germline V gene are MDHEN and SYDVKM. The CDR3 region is CASSLSGRLDTQYF. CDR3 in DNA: TGTGCCAGCAGTTTAAGTGGGAGGCTGGATACGCAGTATTTT.

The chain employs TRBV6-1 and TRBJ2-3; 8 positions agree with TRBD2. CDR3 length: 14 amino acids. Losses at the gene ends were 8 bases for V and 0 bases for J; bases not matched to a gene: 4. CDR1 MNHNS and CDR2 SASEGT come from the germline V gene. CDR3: CASYSGISTDTQYF. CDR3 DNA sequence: TGTGCCAGCTATAGCGGGATTAGCACAGATACGCAGTATTTT.

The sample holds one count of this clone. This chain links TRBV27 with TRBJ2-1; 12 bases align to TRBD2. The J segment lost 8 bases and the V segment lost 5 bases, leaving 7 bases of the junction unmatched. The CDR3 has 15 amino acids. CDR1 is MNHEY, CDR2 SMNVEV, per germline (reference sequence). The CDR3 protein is CASSPRLAGVDEQFF. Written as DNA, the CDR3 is TGTGCCAGCAGTCCACGACTAGCGGGAGTCGATGAGCAGTTCTTC.

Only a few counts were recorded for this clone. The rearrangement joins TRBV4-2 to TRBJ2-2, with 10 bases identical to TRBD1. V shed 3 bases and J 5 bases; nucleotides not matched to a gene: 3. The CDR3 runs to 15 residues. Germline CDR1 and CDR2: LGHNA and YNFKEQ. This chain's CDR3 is CASSHLGQGTGELFF. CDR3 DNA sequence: TGTGCCAGCAGCCATTTGGGACAGGGGACCGGGGAGCTGTTTTTT.

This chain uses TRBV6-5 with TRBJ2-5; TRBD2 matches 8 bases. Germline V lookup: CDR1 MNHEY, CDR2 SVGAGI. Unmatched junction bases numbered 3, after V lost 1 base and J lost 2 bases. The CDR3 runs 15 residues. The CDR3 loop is CASSYFGRGQETQYF. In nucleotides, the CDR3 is TGTGCCAGCAGTTACTTCGGGAGGGGACAAGAGACCCAGTACTTC.

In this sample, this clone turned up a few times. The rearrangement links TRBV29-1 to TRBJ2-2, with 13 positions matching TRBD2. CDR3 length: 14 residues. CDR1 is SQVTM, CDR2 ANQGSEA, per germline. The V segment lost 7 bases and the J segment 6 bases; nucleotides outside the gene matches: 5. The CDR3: CSGLGLAGAGELFF. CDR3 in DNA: TGCAGCGGCCTCGGACTAGCGGGAGCCGGGGAGCTGTTTTTT.

CDR3 coding DNA: TGTGCCATCAGTGAGTCGTATGCCAGAGATACGCAGTATTTT. Translation: CAISESYARDTQYF. This chain connects TRBV10-3 to TRBJ2-3; D unclear. Trimming took off 0 bases at V and 5 bases at J, with 9 bases between the two ends. The CDR3 loop spans 14 amino acids. Germline CDR1 is ENHRY and CDR2 is SYGVKD.

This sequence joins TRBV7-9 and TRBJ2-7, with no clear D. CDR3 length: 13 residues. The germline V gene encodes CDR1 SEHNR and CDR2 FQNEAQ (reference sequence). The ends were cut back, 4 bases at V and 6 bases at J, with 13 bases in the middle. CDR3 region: CASSSASLGEQYF. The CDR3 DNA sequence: TGTGCCAGCAGCTCAGCCTCACTTGGCGAGCAGTACTTC.